Included here is one TCR beta chain sequence, with context. The data originate from a study of blood T cell repertoires in COVID-19. Study at large: COVID-19 samples, acute and convalescent, were from the United States, Italy and Spain. PBMCs, B-cell-depleted T cells, or T cells provided the cDNA or gDNA that made up the material.

In the original analysis: From reference gene primer amplification, estimates of nucleated cell counts were derived. Sequencing was performed with immunoSEQ multiplex PCR; in TCRdb, only in-frame clones are kept and a portion is missing. Clonal size and the V and J genes are those of that table, whereas D and trimming came from the DNA. The table shows under 250,000 clones, with around 80% occurring only once. This TCR came from a woman in her forties or fifties with acute or convalescent COVID-19. Material for sequencing was peripheral blood.

DNA of the CDR3: TGCGCCAGCAGCCTGGGACTTTCGGGTGAAAAACTGTTTTTT. This gives the protein CASSLGLSGEKLFF. This sequence joins TRBV5-1 and TRBJ1-4; TRBD1 might be the D (5 bases). This CDR3 spans 14 amino acids. The germline V and J ends were trimmed by 4 bases and 7 bases, with 14 bases remaining between them. The germline V gene has CDR1 SGHRS and CDR2 YFSETQ.